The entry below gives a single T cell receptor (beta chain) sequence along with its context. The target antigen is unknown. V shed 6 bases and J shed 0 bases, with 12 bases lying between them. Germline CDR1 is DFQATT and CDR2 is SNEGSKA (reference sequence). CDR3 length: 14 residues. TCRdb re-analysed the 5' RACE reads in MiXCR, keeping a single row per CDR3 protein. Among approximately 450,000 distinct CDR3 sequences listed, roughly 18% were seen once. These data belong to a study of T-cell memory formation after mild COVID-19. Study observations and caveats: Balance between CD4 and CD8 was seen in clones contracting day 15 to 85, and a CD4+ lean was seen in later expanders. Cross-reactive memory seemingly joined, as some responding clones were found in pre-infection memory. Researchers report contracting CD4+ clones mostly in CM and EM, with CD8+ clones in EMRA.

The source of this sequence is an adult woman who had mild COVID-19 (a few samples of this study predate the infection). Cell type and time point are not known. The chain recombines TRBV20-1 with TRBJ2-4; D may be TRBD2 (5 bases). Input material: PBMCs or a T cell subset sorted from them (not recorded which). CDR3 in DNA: TGCAGTGCGATACTGGACTTAGCCAAAAACATTCAGTACTTC. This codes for CSAILDLAKNIQYF.